This TCR beta chain was sequenced in a study of blood T cell repertoires in COVID-19. Study context: Acute and convalescent COVID-19 specimens originated in the United States, Italy and Spain.

Methods used by the authors: Reference gene primer amplification gave estimated nucleated cell counts. Method: immunoSEQ multiplex PCR; TCRdb's copy keeps in-frame clones and lacks some. V and J calls and clone size are given by that table; D and trimming were obtained from the DNA. The data show under 200,000 clones, 84% seen once. This clone was observed many times. CDR1 and CDR2 (germline): LNHDA, SQIVND (reference sequence). CDR3 size: 17 residues. V lost 2 bases to trimming and J lost 0 bases; unmatched junction nucleotides: 4. Recruited during active infection, patients (from Seattle) were subsequently followed longitudinally.

J is TRBJ1-5 and V is TRBV19; 10 positions agree with TRBD1. The sample comprised peripheral blood. The clonotype was recovered from a woman aged 70 to 79 with COVID-19, enrolled during active disease. The CDR3 loop reads CASSIRDRGLSNQPQHF. The CDR3, as DNA: TGTGCCAGTAGTATACGGGACAGGGGTCTTAGCAATCAGCCCCAGCATTTT.